The entry that follows covers one TCR beta chain sequence. Its antigen is currently unknown. The data belong to a study of OX40 agonist ivuxolimab in advanced cancers. On the study more broadly: The patients got ivuxolimab, which is an agonistic anti-OX40 (CD134) antibody. Partial responses were observed in three patients, of whom one had hepatocellular carcinoma and two had cutaneous melanoma. Findings and limits, study-wide: The study observed clonal expansion of CD4+ and CD8+ blood T cells by week 6 at 0.1 to 3.0 mg/kg.

Patients were excluded for autoimmune disease history or systemic immunosuppression. Here immunoSEQ multiplex PCR was the method, and the copy in TCRdb shows in-frame clones only, minus some. The sample has 94,000 or so clones, about 84% seen once; the top ten hold about 5.8%. Trimming cost V 0 bases and J 5 bases; bases outside gene matches: 4. CDR1 and CDR2 from the germline V gene are SGHRS and YFSETQ. The CDR3 length is 14 residues. The rearrangement links TRBV5-1 to TRBJ1-2; 7 bases line up with TRBD1. The sequencing here drew on CD4+ or CD8+ T cells sorted from blood, taken in a trial of the OX40 agonist ivuxolimab. This TCR was sampled from an adult with an advanced solid tumor such as melanoma, head and neck, liver or kidney cancer. The CDR3 bases are TGCGCCAGCAGCTTGGAGGAGACAGGGTATGGCTACACCTTC. Its translation is CASSLEETGYGYTF.